This T cell receptor beta chain comes out of a study of cytomegalovirus exposure and HLA in healthy donors. The CDR3 is 18 amino acids. Germline CDR1 and CDR2: SGHVS and FQNEAQ. V was shortened by 3 bases and J by 3 bases, with 21 bases between the two germline ends. The PCR had 60 Vbeta and 13 Jbeta primers. Method: immunoSEQ multiplex PCR; TCRdb's copy keeps in-frame clones and lacks some. The sample carries approximately 120,000 clones, 77% recorded once. The sequencing input was PBMCs. The chain carries TRBV7-8 and TRBJ1-3; D is possibly TRBD1 (6 bases). This sequence originates from a woman between 40 and 50 years old in good health and CMV-seropositive. The CDR3 here is CASSFRGNDPTGGNTIYF. The CDR3 coding sequence is TGTGCCAGCAGCTTTCGCGGAAATGACCCGACAGGTGGAAACACCATATATTTT.